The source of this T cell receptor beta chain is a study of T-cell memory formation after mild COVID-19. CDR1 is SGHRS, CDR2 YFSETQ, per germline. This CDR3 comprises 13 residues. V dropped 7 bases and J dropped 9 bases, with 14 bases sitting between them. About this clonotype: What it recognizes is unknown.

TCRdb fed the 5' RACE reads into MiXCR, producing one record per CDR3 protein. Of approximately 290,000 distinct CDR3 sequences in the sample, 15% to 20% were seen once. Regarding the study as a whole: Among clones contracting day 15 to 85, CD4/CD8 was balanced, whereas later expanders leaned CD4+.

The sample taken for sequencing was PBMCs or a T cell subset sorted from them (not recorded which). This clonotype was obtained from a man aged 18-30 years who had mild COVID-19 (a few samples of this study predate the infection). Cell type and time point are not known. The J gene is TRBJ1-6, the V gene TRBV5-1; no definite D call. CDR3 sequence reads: CASRREASSPLHF. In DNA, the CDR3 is TGCGCCAGCCGCCGGGAGGCCAGTTCACCCCTCCACTTT.